This T cell receptor beta chain was documented in a study of blood T cell repertoires in COVID-19. In the authors' workflow: Estimation of nucleated cell counts relied on the amplification of reference gene primers. This table comes from immunoSEQ multiplex PCR, and its TCRdb copy is limited to in-frame clones, with some not included. From that table come the V and J calls and clone size; the DNA was used to work out D and trimming. The top ten hold about 0.63% of the sample, which has 400,000 to 450,000 clones, about 90% seen once. The germline CDR1 and CDR2 sequences are MNHEY and SMNVEV (reference sequence). V gave up 6 bases and J gave up 5 bases; unmatched junction bases: 7. This CDR3 is built from 14 residues.

The chain recombines TRBV27 with TRBJ2-5; 9 bases agree with TRBD2. The sequenced sample consisted of PBMCs or T cells enriched from blood (not recorded which). The sequence came from a man younger than 35 who had recovered from COVID-19. The DNA for the CDR3 is TGTGCCAGCAGGGGTAGCGGGAGTGGGGAGACCCAGTACTTC. Translation gives CASRGSGSGETQYF.